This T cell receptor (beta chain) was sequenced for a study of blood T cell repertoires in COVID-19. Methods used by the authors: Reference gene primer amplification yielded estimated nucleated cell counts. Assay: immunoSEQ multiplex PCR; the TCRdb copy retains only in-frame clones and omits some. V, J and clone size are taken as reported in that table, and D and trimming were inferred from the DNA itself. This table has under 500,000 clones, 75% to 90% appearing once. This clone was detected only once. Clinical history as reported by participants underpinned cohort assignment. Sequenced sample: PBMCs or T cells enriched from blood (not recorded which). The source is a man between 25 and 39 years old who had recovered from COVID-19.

CDR3 DNA: TGTGCCAGCAGCTTGTCCCCTAATCAGCCCCAGCATTTT. Translation gives CASSLSPNQPQHF. The chain is built from TRBV5-6 and TRBJ1-5, with D hard to call. V was pared by 1 base and J by 4 bases, with 6 bases between. The germline gives CDR1 SGHDT, CDR2 YYEEEE. CDR3 length: 13 residues. Filled out from reference TRBV5-6 and TRBJ1-5, the complete variable domain reads DAGVTQSPTHLIKTRGQQVTLRCSPKSGHDTVSWYQQALGQGPQFIFQYYEEEERQRGNFPDRFSGHQFPNYSSELNVNALLLGDSALYLCASSLSPNQPQHFGDGTRLSIL.